This is a list of T cell receptor beta chains from one sample in a study of blood T cells in healthy people across ages. TCRdb analysed the 5' RACE reads with MiXCR anew, one entry per CDR3 protein. The sample carries more than 1.4 million distinct CDR3 sequences, roughly 40% recorded once. The specimen sequenced was blood. The source is a woman in her late teens or twenties in good health. Each CDR3 is given with its conserved first and last residue. D genes are given only for firm matches. Clone size is stated in some rows and not others, as once, few, many or a class when expanded.

11 . . TRBJ1-2 TRBV6-1 TGTGCCAGCAGTGAACGGTTCTTCTACACCTTC CASSERFFYTF
13 few . TRBJ2-7 TRBV20-1 TGCAGTGCAAAAACACGGTTACGCTACGAGCAGTACTTC CSAKTRLRYEQYF
16 . . TRBJ2-5 TRBV6-2/TRBV6-3 TGTGCCAGCAAGAGTTCAGGACACTTGAGTACCAATGAGCAGTACTTC CASKSSGHLSTNEQYF
18 . TRBD2 TRBJ2-7 TRBV3-1 TGTGCCAGCAGCCAAGATCGGGGTAGCGGGAGGGCCGCCCACGAGCAGTACTTC CASSQDRGSGRAAHEQYF
13 . . TRBJ1-2 TRBV30 TGTGCCTGGCCCGGGCAGGGCGTACGAGGCTACACCTTC CAWPGQGVRGYTF
13 many TRBD1 TRBJ1-2 TRBV12-3/TRBV12-4 TGTGCCAGCAGTGGAGGGGGCGGCTATGGCTACACCTTC CASSGGGGYGYTF
13 . . TRBJ1-4 TRBV7-9 TGTGCCAGCAGCCCTCGGGACTCTTCAGAGCTGTTTTTT CASSPRDSSELFF
13 few TRBD1 TRBJ1-6 TRBV25-1 TGTGCCAGCAGTGTGACAGGGGGCGAATCCCTCCACTTT CASSVTGGESLHF
16 . TRBD2 TRBJ2-3 TRBV7-9 TGTGCCAGCAGCTTGAACCTAGCGGGCAGCACAGATACGCAGTATTTT CASSLNLAGSTDTQYF
14 . TRBD2 TRBJ2-1 TRBV20-1 TGCAGTGCTAGAGGGGCTAGCGGGAGGGAAGAGCAGTTCTTC CSARGASGREEQFF
14 . TRBD2 TRBJ2-3 TRBV24-1 TGTGCCACCAGTGATAGCGGGAGTACAGATACGCAGTATTTT CATSDSGSTDTQYF
18 few . TRBJ1-4 TRBV6-1 TGTGCCAGCAACCGCATCGCGAGGGGCGGTGGACCCAATGAAAAACTGTTTTTT CASNRIARGGGPNEKLFF
11 . . TRBJ1-5 TRBV20-1 TGCAGTGCGGGTTTAGGACAGCCCCAGCATTTT CSAGLGQPQHF
13 . . TRBJ1-2 TRBV5-1 TGCGCCAGCAGCTCAGGGGATAACTATGGCTACACCTTC CASSSGDNYGYTF
14 few . TRBJ1-1 TRBV27 TGTGCCAGCCGACGGGCCGGGGGCCGGACTGAAGCTTTCTTT CASRRAGGRTEAFF
14 many . TRBJ2-7 TRBV20-1 TGCAGTGCTAGAAGGCAGGATAGCTCCTACGAGCAGTACTTC CSARRQDSSYEQYF
15 . TRBD1 TRBJ2-3 TRBV10-1 TGCGCCAGTTATGTGACAGGGGGCGTATGTTATACGCAGTATTTT CASYVTGGVCYTQYF
18 . TRBD2 TRBJ2-1 TRBV20-1 TGCAGTGCTAGACCCCTAGCGGGGTTGGGGGGATCCTACAATGGGCAGTTCTTC CSARPLAGLGGSYNGQFF
13 few . TRBJ2-5 TRBV29-1 TGCAGCTCCCGTCGACAGAGAGACAATGAGCAGTACTTC CSSRRQRDNEQYF
14 few . TRBJ1-2 TRBV2 TGTGCCAGCAGAGGGAGGGTAGGAGCTCATGGCTACACCTTC CASRGRVGAHGYTF
11 few . TRBJ2-5 TRBV11-2 TGTGCCAGCAGCTCGGGGGCGATGCAGTACTTC CASSSGAMQYF
18 few TRBD2 TRBJ2-3 TRBV6-2/TRBV6-3 TGTGCCAGCAGCCGAAGGGCCCGTCCAGCGGGGGGACCAGATACGCAGTATTTT CASSRRARPAGGPDTQYF
13 . . TRBJ2-5 TRBV20-1 TGCAGTGCTAGTTGGGGACGAGTGGAGACCCAGTACTTC CSASWGRVETQYF
16 . . TRBJ2-2 TRBV6-1 TGTGCCAGCATTCCAGGACAGACTTCGAACACCGGGGAGCTGTTTTTT CASIPGQTSNTGELFF
14 . TRBD1 TRBJ2-7 TRBV6-6 TGTGCCAGCAGTCCGACAGGGTCTTTGGGCGAGCAGTACTTC CASSPTGSLGEQYF
14 . . TRBJ2-2 TRBV11-2 TGTGCCAGCAGCTCTCTTAGGGAGACCGGGGAGCTGTTTTTT CASSSLRETGELFF
12 few . TRBJ1-2 TRBV7-8 TGTGCCAGCAGCTTTTCGGGTGGTGGCTACACCTTC CASSFSGGGYTF
18 . TRBD1 TRBJ1-1 TRBV11-2 TGTGCCAGCAGCTTAGCCCCCGGAGTGGGACAGGTGAACACTGAAGCTTTCTTT CASSLAPGVGQVNTEAFF
16 once TRBD2 TRBJ2-5 TRBV7-9 TGTGCCAGCAGAACCGGGACTAGCGGGCCACAAGAGACCCAGTACTTC CASRTGTSGPQETQYF
13 few . TRBJ1-1 TRBV5-5 TGTGCCAGCAGCGACTGGGGGGACACTGAAGCTTTCTTT CASSDWGDTEAFF
15 . . TRBJ2-1 TRBV27 TGTGCCAGCAGTTTATCCCCCCTACTAGAAGGGGTGCAGTTCTTC CASSLSPLLEGVQFF
16 few . TRBJ1-4 TRBV24-1 TGTGCCACCAGTGATCCCGTGGCTCACCTGGATGAAAAACTGTTTTTT CATSDPVAHLDEKLFF
18 . TRBD1 TRBJ1-4 TRBV9 TGTGCCAGCAGCCCCCGAGGACAGGGACTTGCAACTAATGAAAAACTGTTTTTT CASSPRGQGLATNEKLFF
18 . TRBD1 TRBJ2-6 TRBV7-8 TGTGCCAGCAGCAACAGGGGGGCTCCGAGCTCTGGGGCCAACGTCCTGACTTTC CASSNRGAPSSGANVLTF
14 . . TRBJ2-5 TRBV25-1 TGTGCCAGCAGTGGCACAGGGTACGGGAATGAGCAGTACTTC CASSGTGYGNEQYF
15 . . TRBJ1-5 TRBV2 TGTGCCAGCAGTGGGACCGGGTGGAGCAATCAGCCCCAGCATTTT CASSGTGWSNQPQHF
16 many TRBD2 TRBJ2-1 TRBV20-1 TGCAGTGCTAGAGGAAGCCTCGGCGGGAGGTACGATGAGCAGTTCTTC CSARGSLGGRYDEQFF
13 . . TRBJ2-7 TRBV29-1 TGCAGCGCCCGGAACAATCAGGGGGGCGAGCAGTACTTC CSARNNQGGEQYF
16 . . TRBJ2-7 TRBV3-1 TGTGCCAGCAGCCCTAGGTGGTCCGAATTTTTAACCGAGCAGTACTTC CASSPRWSEFLTEQYF
13 few . TRBJ1-5 TRBV2 TGTGCCACAGGGGACGGATTAAATCAGCCCCAGCATTTT CATGDGLNQPQHF
14 . TRBD2 TRBJ2-5 TRBV11-2 TGTGCCAGCAGCCAAACTAGCGCCCAAGAGACCCAGTACTTC CASSQTSAQETQYF
16 . . TRBJ2-2 TRBV30 TGTGCCTGGGTACGAACAGGGACTCTCAACACCGGGGAGCTGTTTTTT CAWVRTGTLNTGELFF
13 . . TRBJ1-4 TRBV7-3 TGTGCCAGCAGCCAAGACAGAAATGAAAAACTGTTTTTT CASSQDRNEKLFF
13 few . TRBJ1-5 TRBV6-6 TGTGCCAGCAGTTACACGGAAGGTCAGCCCCAGCATTTT CASSYTEGQPQHF
15 . . TRBJ1-2 TRBV4-1 TGCGCCAGCAGCCCATCCACTCATCTTGGCTATGGCTACACCTTC CASSPSTHLGYGYTF
13 few . TRBJ2-5 TRBV9 TGTGCCAGCAGCGTTGAGGGTGGGGAGACCCAGTACTTC CASSVEGGETQYF
14 . . TRBJ2-2 TRBV24-1 TGTGCCACCAGTGAAGGGGCCGACACCGGGGAGCTGTTTTTT CATSEGADTGELFF
15 few TRBD2 TRBJ2-3 TRBV10-2 TGCGCCAGCTTTGGAGAGCGGGGGACCACAGATACGCAGTATTTT CASFGERGTTDTQYF
20 . TRBD2 TRBJ2-1 TRBV13 TGTGCCAGCAGCTTAGCTGTCCCGGGACTAGCGGGAGCGACCTACAATGAGCAGTTCTTC CASSLAVPGLAGATYNEQFF
12 few . TRBJ2-7 TRBV27 TGTGCCAGCAGTACTCCAGGGGACGAGCAGTACTTC CASSTPGDEQYF
15 . . TRBJ2-7 TRBV4-1 TGCGCCAGCAGGCTTCAAGGAGGGGCCTACAATGAGCAGTACTTC CASRLQGGAYNEQYF